This T cell receptor beta chain is drawn from a study of CD8 T cells in ankylosing spondylitis. Germline V gene data show CDR1 as SGDLS and CDR2 as YYNGEE. The length of the CDR3 is 15 residues. The V end was cut by 4 bases, the J end by 8 bases, with 18 bases between. Notes on this clonotype: The antigen remains unidentified.

General study points: Blood of patients with ankylosing spondylitis appeared to be characterized by a TCR beta motif of about 8 highly homologous variants.

In TCRdb, the 5' RACE reads were re-called with MiXCR into one record per CDR3 protein. The sample consists of hundreds of thousands of distinct CDR3 sequences, 12% of them appearing once. Sample: blood, either unsorted or a sorted T cell fraction (not recorded which). The chain carries TRBV9 and TRBJ1-4, with TRBD1 as a possible D gene (5 bases). The source is a male donor with ankylosing spondylitis. CDR3 loop: CASSKDPGYGEKLFF. The DNA of the CDR3 is TGTGCCAGCAGCAAGGATCCAGGGTATGGCGAAAAACTGTTTTTT.